Following are 24 T cell receptor beta chains from one sample sequenced in a study of CD8 T cells in Susac syndrome. With random hexamers, roughly 0.5 to 1 ug RNA was reverse transcribed. TCRdb recomputed calls from the immunoSEQ multiplex PCR reads with MiXCR, one row per CDR3 protein. The data show fewer than 350,000 distinct CDR3 sequences, approximately 90% seen once. The sequencing sample was made of CD4+ T cells from PBMCs. These receptors were taken from a human donor with multiple sclerosis.

The chain links TRBV5-1 to TRBJ2-1, with 10 bases that match TRBD2. J gave up 5 bases and V 7 bases, and 9 bases lay outside the gene matches. In germline, CDR1 is SGHRS, CDR2 YFSETQ. The CDR3 totals 15 residues. The CDR3, as DNA: TGCGCCAGCTCCCGGTCACTAGCGGGGCACAATGAGCAGTTCTTC. The encoded protein is CASSRSLAGHNEQFF.

The chain recombines TRBV12-3 or TRBV12-4 with TRBJ2-1; 8 bases fit TRBD2. The trim removed 5 bases at V and 7 bases at J, leaving 16 bases unmatched. The CDR3 covers 17 residues. In nucleotides, the CDR3 is TGTGCCAGCAGTCCTACAGGAGGGGCCGGGACTAGAAATGAGCAGTTCTTC. Protein: CASSPTGGAGTRNEQFF.

The chain recombines TRBV4-2 with TRBJ2-7; 8 bases fit TRBD1. Germline assignment: CDR1 LGHNA and CDR2 YNFKEQ. The length of the CDR3 is 14 residues. The V segment lost 4 bases and the J segment 1 base; nucleotides outside the gene matches: 3. CDR3 sequence reads: CASSPDRDSYEQYF. For the CDR3, the DNA is TGTGCCAGCAGCCCGGACAGGGATTCCTACGAGCAGTACTTC.

The chain combines TRBV12-3 or TRBV12-4 with TRBJ1-4; tentatively, D is TRBD1 (5 bases). Trimming took 3 bases from V and 7 from J, leaving 9 bases between them. This CDR3 is 13 amino acids long. CDR3 residues: CASSFQGTEKLFF. In DNA form, the CDR3 reads TGTGCCAGCAGTTTTCAGGGCACTGAAAAACTGTTTTTT.

The rearrangement links TRBV30 to TRBJ2-1; 7 nucleotides align to TRBD2. V dropped 3 bases and J dropped 7; count of bases not matched to a gene: 9. This CDR3 has 14 amino acids. The germline gives CDR1 GTSNPN, CDR2 SVGIG (reference sequence). The DNA of the CDR3 is TGTGCCTGGAGACGGGCGGGAGTCCTGAATGAGCAGTTCTTC. Its translation: CAWRRAGVLNEQFF.

This clonotype was counted a few times. V usage is TRBV3-1 and J usage is TRBJ2-5; D remains unclear. Trimming removed 0 bases from V and 7 bases from J, with 0 bases in between. This CDR3 is built from 10 residues. Per the germline V gene, CDR1 is LGHDT and CDR2 is YNNKEL (reference sequence). The CDR3 loop is CASSQETQYF. CDR3 coding DNA: TGTGCCAGCAGCCAAGAGACCCAGTACTTC.

For the CDR3, the DNA is TGCGCCAGCAGCCAACCCGGCAGGAGGGGTGGCTACACCTTC. Protein: CASSQPGRRGGYTF. The chain links TRBV4-1 to TRBJ1-2; D might be TRBD1 (5 bases). There are 14 residues in the CDR3. With 2 bases removed from V and 7 bases from J, the gap between germline ends came to 14 bases. Germline V gene lookup returns CDR1 MGHRA and CDR2 YSYEKL.

The chain recombines TRBV5-1 with TRBJ2-5; 9 bases are a match to TRBD2. In germline, CDR1 is SGHRS, CDR2 YFSETQ. Unmatched junction bases numbered 3, after V lost 5 bases and J lost 1 base. This CDR3 region has 14 residues. In DNA, the CDR3 is TGCGCCAGCAGGAGCGGGGGGATCCAAGAGACCCAGTACTTC. Its translation: CASRSGGIQETQYF.

The J gene is TRBJ2-2, the V gene TRBV5-1; the D is unclear. Trimming left V 5 bases short and J 5 bases short, with 10 bases between. CDR3 length: 13 amino acids. The germline gives CDR1 SGHRS, CDR2 YFSETQ. The CDR3, as DNA: TGCGCCAGCAGAAAGGAGCCAACCGGGGAGCTGTTTTTT. Its translation is CASRKEPTGELFF.

V is TRBV20-1 and J is TRBJ1-1; 9 bases match TRBD1. The CDR3 runs 14 residues. CDR1 is DFQATT and CDR2 is SNEGSKA in the germline V gene (reference sequence). V lost 3 bases, J lost 9 bases, and 11 bases stayed unmatched. CDR3 DNA sequence: TGCAGTGCTAGTCCCGGACAGGGGATTATCCAAGCTTTCTTT. Amino acid sequence: CSASPGQGIIQAFF.

To note about this clonotype: Compared with germline, one end of the junction differs, possibly owing to a read error. V and J are TRBV28 and TRBJ2-1, with no clear D. CDR3 length: 12 amino acids. Germline CDR1 is MDHEN and CDR2 is SYDVKM. In nucleotides, the CDR3 is TGTGCCCTCGTGAGGTCCTTCAATGAGCAGTTCTTC. This gives the protein CALVRSFNEQFF.

This clonotype was recorded once. The J gene is TRBJ2-7, the V gene TRBV20-1; 8 bases align to TRBD2. The CDR3 sequence is 14 residues long. Germline loops: CDR1 DFQATT, CDR2 SNEGSKA (reference sequence). After removal of 5 bases from V and 1 base from J, the junction contained 7 bases not matched to a gene. CDR3 nucleotides: TGCAGTGCTTTCACTAGCGGCTTGTCCTACGAGCAGTACTTC. Protein: CSAFTSGLSYEQYF.

The chain recombines TRBV7-8 with TRBJ2-6; D is uncertain. Per germline, CDR1 SGHVS and CDR2 FQNEAQ. Trimming cost V 1 base and J 0 bases, with 13 bases left between them. CDR3 length: 18 amino acids. The CDR3 bases are TGTGCCAGCAGCTTAGTGATCGCCTTTTCCTCTGGGGCCAACGTCCTGACTTTC. This encodes CASSLVIAFSSGANVLTF.

This rearrangement joins TRBV6-6 to TRBJ2-3; no clear D. Trimming pared 6 bases from V and 4 bases from J, leaving 20 bases between. CDR1 MNHNY and CDR2 SVGAGI come from the germline V gene (reference sequence). The CDR3 runs to 16 residues. The CDR3 nucleotides are TGTGCCAGCAGCCCCGTCGCCCGAGCCGCCGCAGATACGCAGTATTTT. Protein: CASSPVARAAADTQYF.

The chain uses TRBV7-3 and TRBJ2-3; 10 nucleotides match TRBD2. This CDR3 region has 14 residues. Per germline, CDR1 SGHTA and CDR2 FQGTGA. V trimming: 5 bases; J trimming: 5 bases; junction bases outside the gene matches: 4. CDR3 in DNA: TGTGCCAGCAGCCCGGGACTAGCGATAGATACGCAGTATTTT. Translating it yields CASSPGLAIDTQYF.

The chain uses TRBV12-5 and TRBJ2-3; unclear D gene. CDR3 length: 13 amino acids. With 2 bases removed from V and 6 bases from J, the gap between germline ends came to 9 bases. Per the germline V gene, CDR1 is LGHNT and CDR2 is FRNRAP. Here the CDR3 DNA reads TGTGCTAGTGGTTTGCCCGGATCCGATACGCAGTATTTT. This codes for CASGLPGSDTQYF.

The rearrangement uses TRBV2 and TRBJ1-2; D not resolved. With 8 bases removed from V and 8 bases from J, the gap between germline ends came to 15 bases. Germline assignment: CDR1 SNHLY and CDR2 FYNNEI. The CDR3 has 12 amino acids. As DNA, the CDR3 is TGTGCCAGCCGGACGGGCAGTTTGGGCTACACCTTC. Amino acid sequence: CASRTGSLGYTF.

V gene TRBV20-1 combines with J gene TRBJ2-3; 8 nucleotides line up with TRBD2. J was trimmed by 6 bases and V by 1 base; bases with no gene match: 0. Germline V gene sequence: CDR1 DFQATT, CDR2 SNEGSKA (reference sequence). This CDR3 contains 12 residues. CDR3 residues: CSARGLADTQYF. In DNA, the CDR3 is TGCAGTGCTAGAGGACTAGCGGATACGCAGTATTTT.

This clonotype was recorded only once. This chain uses TRBV12-3 or TRBV12-4 with TRBJ2-3; 7 bases are shared with TRBD2. The V segment lost 7 bases and the J segment 0 bases; nucleotides outside the gene matches: 4. The CDR3 sequence is 14 residues long. Here the CDR3 reads CASTLGGSTDTQYF. DNA of the CDR3: TGTGCCAGCACCCTCGGGGGGAGCACAGATACGCAGTATTTT.

The chain employs TRBV5-6 and TRBJ1-5; maybe TRBD1 (6 bases). Germline V lookup: CDR1 SGHDT, CDR2 YYEEEE. This CDR3 has 17 amino acids. The V gene lost 2 bases and the J gene lost 0 bases, with 15 bases spanning the gap. The CDR3 DNA reads TGTGCCAGCAGCTTTTGGCAGGGGCCTTATAGCAATCAGCCCCAGCATTTT. Its translation is CASSFWQGPYSNQPQHF.

Only a few counts were recorded for this clonotype. The junction differs from germline at one of its ends, possibly a read error. The rearrangement links TRBV7-7 to TRBJ2-1; D tentatively fits TRBD1 or TRBD2 (6 bases each). CDR3 size: 13 residues. The germline CDR1 and CDR2 sequences are SSHAT and FNYEAQ (reference sequence). The CDR3 loop is CASSLGGPNEQFF. In DNA form, the CDR3 reads TGTGCTAGCAGCTTAGGGGGGCCCAATGAGCAGTTCTTC.

This clonotype is a singleton in its sample. The chain links TRBV7-6 to TRBJ2-1; the D is unclear. V was trimmed by 0 bases and J by 1 base, leaving 7 bases between them. CDR1 and CDR2 from the germline V gene are SGHVS and FNYEAQ. There are 15 residues in the CDR3. The CDR3 sequence is CASSLAQHSYNEQFF. The CDR3 DNA is TGTGCCAGCAGCTTAGCCCAGCATTCCTACAATGAGCAGTTCTTC.

This clonotype turned up a few times. The chain is built from TRBV7-9 and TRBJ2-7; D uncertain. The V end lost 5 bases, the J end lost 1 base, and 12 bases lay between the germline ends. CDR3 length equals 14 residues. Germline CDR1 reads SEHNR; CDR2 reads FQNEAQ (reference sequence). CDR3 nucleotide sequence: TGTGCCAGCAGCCCCCCGAGAGTTTCCTACGAGCAGTACTTC. Translated: CASSPPRVSYEQYF.

V is TRBV5-6 and J is TRBJ2-1; TRBD2 agrees at 11 bases. Germline trimming cut 0 bases from V and 4 bases from J; bases unmatched to any gene: 9. CDR3 length: 18 residues. Germline V lookup: CDR1 SGHDT, CDR2 YYEEEE. CDR3 DNA: TGTGCCAGCAGCTTGGGAGGGAGGCTAGCGGGAGGATACAATGAGCAGTTCTTC. It specifies CASSLGGRLAGGYNEQFF.